Sequencing of this TCR beta chain was carried out in a study of beta chain bispecific antibodies for T cell cancers (dated by TCRdb to 2020 to 2022). In the study overall: Healthy donor T cells were cocultured with T cell leukemia lines and bispecific antibodies, and TRBV sequencing of the surviving cells was then used to measure how much each TRBV family was depleted. Jurkat cells expressed surface TRBV12 (TRBV12-3), and HPB-ALL cells expressed surface TRBV5-5.

The paper as a whole reports these results and caveats: Each sequenced sample mixed leukemia cell line cells with normal T cells, and most targeted TRBV signal came from the leukemia cells rather than normal T cells. Cross-reactivity of the anti-TRBV5-5 antibody with TRBV5-6 was attributed to high sequence similarity between the two genes.

In the germline V gene, CDR1 corresponds to MNHNS and CDR2 to SASEGT. The CDR3 sequence holds 15 residues, the cysteine and phenylalanine included. Here the CDR3 DNA is all that survives: 45 bases in frame from base 1. At the junction V is shortened by 2 bases and J by 1 base, with 9 bases in between. Unique molecular identifier barcodes were incorporated into the libraries and were used for clonotype quantification. Qiagen AllPrep DNA/RNA Micro kits were used to isolate total RNA, and an Agilent TapeStation was used to check RNA quality. TCR beta libraries were constructed by 5' RACE, in which cDNA synthesis was followed by two PCR steps with TCR beta constant-region gene-specific primers. An Illumina MiSeq platform was used to sequence the TCR beta libraries. As for the original processing: MIGEC, MiXCR and VDJtools were used for read processing. Clonotype frequency was calculated as the fraction of unique molecular identifiers assigned to a given clonotype among all unique molecular identifiers in the sample. Any TRBV gene that IMGT lists as a pseudogene or open reading frame, and is therefore nonfunctional, such as TRBV1, TRBV12-1 and TRBV21, was left out. TCRdb handled the public reads itself, with Q25 trimming in fastp and clone calling in MiXCR, and kept productive beta chains. CDR3 protein sequences are deduplicated, and each keeps its most common genes and DNA. The V and J calls shown here were made by TCRdb, not taken from the authors' results. The sample table contains about 17,000 distinct CDR3 sequences; only one count was recorded for roughly 1.9% of them. Together, the top ten hold 6.9% of the sample.

This clonotype was found many times. The specificity of this receptor is unknown. Base qualities were left out, and no much larger clone turns up one base away. T cells were expanded from blood mononuclear cells for 3 days with either the anti-CD3 antibody OKT3 or CD3/CD28 Dynabeads. The culture conditions for expanded T cells were RPMI 1640 plus 10% fetal bovine serum, recombinant human IL-2 (about 100 IU/ml) and IL-7 (about 5 ng/ml). For cocultures, some 50,000 normal T cells were combined with some 50,000 target cells and bispecific antibody in 75 to 100 ul and incubated for about 15 hours at 37 degrees C. Each bispecific antibody consisted of two single-chain variable fragments expressed in a single-chain diabody format with a His tag. Effector T cells came from healthy human donors; peripheral blood mononuclear cells were isolated from leukapheresis samples by Ficoll density gradient centrifugation.

The sequence was collected from a human donor in good health. Some clones in this sample may be carry-over from other donors' samples. Sequenced input: healthy donor T cells cultured with leukemia cells. The sequence joins TRBV6-1 to TRBJ1-5; possibly the D gene is TRBD1, per 6 matching bases. CDR3 protein: CASSEYGGSNQPQHF. The DNA is TGTGCCAGCAGTGAATACGGGGGCAGCAATCAGCCCCAGCATTTT.